The 4 T cell receptor beta chains reported below all come from one sample, sequenced in a study of CD8 T cells in ankylosing spondylitis. Each CDR3 protein gets one entry after TCRdb re-called the 5' RACE reads with MiXCR. The data hold about 190,000 distinct CDR3 sequences, with 10% to 15% observed a single time. Sequencing was carried out using blood, either unsorted or a sorted T cell fraction (not recorded which). The source is a female donor with ankylosing spondylitis or in good health (not recorded which).

In the case of this clonotype: A single base separates this from a much larger clone, so it may be a read error. The chain employs TRBV7-9 and TRBJ1-4; D not certain. Germline V gives CDR1 SEHNR, CDR2 FQNEAQ (reference sequence). There are 12 residues in the CDR3. CDR3 in amino acids: CACGPSNEILFF. DNA of the CDR3: TGTGCCTGTGGGCCCTCTAATGAAATACTGTTTTTT.

The chain recombines TRBV5-6 with TRBJ2-1, with D maybe TRBD1 (5 bases). Germline V lookup: CDR1 SGHDT, CDR2 YYEEEE. The length of the CDR3 is 15 residues. The V end was cut by 0 bases, the J end by 2 bases, with 9 bases between. CDR3 DNA sequence: TGTGCCAGCAGCTTGGTGGGGCTTCCCTACAATGAGCAGTTCTTC. It specifies CASSLVGLPYNEQFF. The entire variable domain, with the rest obtained from reference TRBV5-6 and TRBJ2-1, is as follows: DAGVTQSPTHLIKTRGQQVTLRCSPKSGHDTVSWYQQALGQGPQFIFQYYEEEERQRGNFPDRFSGHQFPNYSSELNVNALLLGDSALYLCASSLVGLPYNEQFFGPGTRLTVL.

At least ten counts were recorded for this clonotype. The rearrangement joins TRBV20-1 to TRBJ2-1; D possibly corresponds to TRBD2 (6 bases). The CDR3 is 15 residues long. Germline V gives CDR1 DFQATT, CDR2 SNEGSKA (reference sequence). V was cut by 4 bases and J by 0 bases, with 13 bases left in between. The CDR3 sequence is CSATGLPSSYNEQFF. CDR3 bases: TGCAGTGCTACGGGACTCCCGAGCTCCTACAATGAGCAGTTCTTC.

This clonotype was counted many times. This chain connects TRBV6-2 or TRBV6-3 to TRBJ2-5; no reliable D call. The V and J ends lost 6 bases and 10 bases respectively, with 21 bases between them. This CDR3 has 14 residues. Germline V gives CDR1 MNHEY, CDR2 SVGEGT. The CDR3 here is CASSPAGVANIQYF. CDR3 nucleotides: TGTGCCAGCAGCCCTGCAGGCGTCGCGAATATCCAGTACTTC.